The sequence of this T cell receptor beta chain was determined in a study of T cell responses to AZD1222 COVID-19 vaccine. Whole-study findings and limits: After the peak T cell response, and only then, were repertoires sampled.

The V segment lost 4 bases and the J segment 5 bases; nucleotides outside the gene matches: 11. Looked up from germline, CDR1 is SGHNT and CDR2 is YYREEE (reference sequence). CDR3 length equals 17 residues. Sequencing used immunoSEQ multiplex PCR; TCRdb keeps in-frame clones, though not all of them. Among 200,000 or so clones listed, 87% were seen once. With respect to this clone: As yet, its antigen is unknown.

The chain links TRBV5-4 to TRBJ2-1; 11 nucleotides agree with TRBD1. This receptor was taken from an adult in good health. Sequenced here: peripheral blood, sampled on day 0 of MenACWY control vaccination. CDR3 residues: CASSRNQGTGGDNEQFF. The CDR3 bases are TGTGCCAGCAGCCGAAATCAAGGGACAGGGGGTGACAATGAGCAGTTCTTC.